This TCR beta chain was found in a study of T cell responses to AZD1222 COVID-19 vaccine (dated by TCRdb to the early 2020s). Context from the whole study: Because spike-specific TCR depth and breadth did not differ between the two schedules, AZD1222 recipients who got a second dose at roughly 4 weeks were pooled with those who got a second dose at roughly 12 weeks. TCR sequencing covered 233 trial participants: 207 given two doses of AZD1222 and 26 given two doses of MenACWY control vaccine. Trial participants were enrolled into age subgroups of 18-55, 56-69 and 70-plus years, which contained approximately 150, 28 and 58 TCR-sequenced participants, respectively. Study-wide conclusions, independent of this receptor: The whole spike protein was spanned by vaccine-associated CD4 TCRs, and dominant responses were seen in regions 160-218 and 743-854. Because no day 14 peak-response samples were available, the repertoires could be characterized only after the peak T cell response. After two AZD1222 doses, both the breadth and the depth of spike-specific TCRs were significantly higher than at day 0 and than in MenACWY recipients. Participants were mostly white British, with more females than males. The authors suggested clonal diversity may have been underestimated. Conclusions about previously exposed vaccinees are limited because only 6 or 7 AZD1222 recipients were SARS-CoV-2 seropositive at baseline. In the small 56-69-year group, the increase in depth fell short of significance, most likely because of low power. Reportedly, almost half of the unique spike-specific TCRs recognized epitopes lying outside the regions that are mutated in the B.1.351 and B.1.1.7 variants.

As for this clone: Which antigen it targets is not known. Per-base qualities were not stored, and no clone one base away is much larger.

This sample's time point label indicates: baseline before first vaccination. Samples from vaccinated people were obtained from the UK trials COV001 and COV002, which included a single-blind randomized controlled phase 2/3 trial of AZD1222 (ChAdOx1 nCoV-19) in healthy adults. For TCRbeta chain sequencing, PBMC samples were collected from trial participants at day 0 and at day 28 after the second dose. The CDR3 regions of human TCRbeta chains were subjected to immunosequencing. The published analysis was carried out like this. Repertoire TCRs were checked for matches against a reference library of SARS-CoV-2-specific TCRs that had been generated using the MIRA antigen-specificity platform. Breadth meant the fraction of unique TCRs that were SARS-CoV-2-associated, whereas depth meant the fraction of total T cells that were SARS-CoV-2-associated. Using the MIRA data, every spike-specific TCR was mapped to the spike region that the TCR reacted to and assigned to either a CD4 or a CD8 class. Log10-transformed breadth and depth values were compared by one-way ANOVA with Sidak's multiple comparisons tests. TCRdb carries this immuneACCESS record with in-frame sequences only. Its versions omit some clonotypes, under half of them owing to an unresolved V gene in the studies checked, with the rest unexplained. V, J and clone size were drawn from that table, and D and trimming were deduced from the DNA. The sample data list about 150,000 clones, and around 90% of these were observed just once. The ten largest clones capture 2% to 3% of the sample.

Trimming at the junction amounts to 0 bases on V and 3 bases on J, and the germline ends lie 9 bases apart. The germline V gene yields KGHSH for CDR1 and LQKENI for CDR2. The CDR3 has 15 amino acids, counting the end cysteine and phenylalanine. Only the CDR3 region is kept as DNA, spanning 45 bases read in frame from base 1. This sample comprised peripheral blood, obtained on day 0 of AZD1222 vaccination. The TCR was taken from an adult in good health. The chain couples TRBV18 to TRBJ2-1, with the D gene not clear enough to name. The bases are TGTGCCAGCTCACCACCCCCCTCTAGCTACAATGAGCAGTTCTTC. Its amino acids are CASSPPPSSYNEQFF.